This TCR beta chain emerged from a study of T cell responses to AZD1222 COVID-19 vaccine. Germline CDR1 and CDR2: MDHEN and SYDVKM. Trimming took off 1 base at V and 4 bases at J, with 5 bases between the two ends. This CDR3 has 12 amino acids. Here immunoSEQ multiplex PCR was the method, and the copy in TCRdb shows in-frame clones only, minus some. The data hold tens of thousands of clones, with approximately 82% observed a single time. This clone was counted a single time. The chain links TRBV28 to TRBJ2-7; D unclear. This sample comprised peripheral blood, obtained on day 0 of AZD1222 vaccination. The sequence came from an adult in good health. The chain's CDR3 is CASSLSAYEQYF. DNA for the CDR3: TGTGCCAGCAGTTTATCGGCATACGAGCAGTACTTC. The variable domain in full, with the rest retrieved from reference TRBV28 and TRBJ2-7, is DVKVTQSSRYLVKRTGEKVFLECVQDMDHENMFWYRQDPGLGLRLIYFSYDVKMKEKGDIPEGYSVSREKKERFSLILESASTNQTSMYLCASSLSAYEQYFGPGTRLTVT.